One and the same sample provided the 22 T cell receptor beta chains below, sequenced in a study of T cells after yellow fever vaccination. TCRdb reprocessed the 5' RACE reads with MiXCR, giving one entry per CDR3 protein. The data show about 73,000 distinct CDR3 sequences, with 7.7% seen just once and 41% held by the top ten. Here the sequenced sample was CD8+ T cells sorted from PBMCs, taken on the day of the yellow fever booster vaccination. These receptors all come from a man aged 30-40 years who received the YFV17D yellow fever vaccine.

The chain employs TRBV5-1 and TRBJ2-1; 7 bases line up with TRBD1. The J segment lost 4 bases and the V segment lost 5 bases, leaving 6 bases of the junction unmatched. This CDR3 comprises 14 residues. Germline V gives CDR1 SGHRS, CDR2 YFSETQ. CDR3 coding DNA: TGCGCCAGCAGGCCCACAGGGGTGTACAATGAGCAGTTCTTC. Translating it yields CASRPTGVYNEQFF.

This clonotype was counted at least ten times. The chain has TRBV6-1 and TRBJ2-3; TRBD2 aligns across 8 bases. The germline V gene encodes CDR1 MNHNS and CDR2 SASEGT. The CDR3 has 16 amino acids. V gave up 6 bases and J gave up 0 bases; unmatched junction bases: 8. Written as DNA, the CDR3 is TGTGCCAGCAGCCCCCATAGCGGGGTAAGCACAGATACGCAGTATTTT. Translation gives CASSPHSGVSTDTQYF.

This clonotype occurred a few times. This rearrangement joins TRBV7-9 to TRBJ2-3; D remains ambiguous. V was shortened by 6 bases and J by 6 bases, with 10 bases between the two germline ends. CDR3 size: 12 residues. The germline V gene has CDR1 SEHNR and CDR2 FQNEAQ (reference sequence). CDR3: CASRREGDTQYF. The CDR3 nucleotides read TGTGCCAGCAGAAGGGAAGGGGATACGCAGTATTTT.

The genes are TRBV11-2 and TRBJ2-7; 8 bases line up with TRBD2. Germline CDR1 SGHAT, CDR2 FQNNGV. V gave up 6 bases and J gave up 3 bases; unmatched junction bases: 4. This CDR3 has 13 amino acids. CDR3 nucleotide sequence: TGTGCCAGCAGGGGACTAGTTGGCTACGAGCAGTACTTC. The encoded protein is CASRGLVGYEQYF. The full variable domain, with the rest looked up from reference TRBV11-2 and TRBJ2-7, is EAGVAQSPRYKIIEKRQSVAFWCNPISGHATLYWYQQILGQGPKLLIQFQNNGVVDDSQLPKDRFSAERLKGVDSTLKIQPAKLEDSAVYLCASRGLVGYEQYFGPGTRLTVT.

This clonotype was detected only a few times. The rearrangement links TRBV12-5 to TRBJ2-3; D might be TRBD2 (6 bases). V lost 9 bases, J lost 4 bases, and 11 bases lay in between. The germline V gene encodes CDR1 LGHNT and CDR2 FRNRAP. The CDR3 consists of 12 residues. DNA for the CDR3: TGTGCTAGCGGGAGCAATTCAGATACGCAGTATTTT. Its protein is CASGSNSDTQYF. Using reference TRBV12-5 and TRBJ2-3 for the parts outside the CDR3, the full variable domain is DARVTQTPRHKVTEMGQEVTMRCQPILGHNTVFWYRQTMMQGLELLAYFRNRAPLDDSGMPKDRFSAEMPDATLATLKIQPSEPRDSAVYFCASGSNSDTQYFGPGTRLTVL.

V gene TRBV28 combines with J gene TRBJ2-3, with 13 nucleotides matching TRBD2. This CDR3 is 14 amino acids long. The ends lost 8 bases at V and 6 bases at J; junction bases unmatched: 5. Germline V gives CDR1 MDHEN, CDR2 SYDVKM. The CDR3 nucleotides are TGTGCCAGCTCCTGGACTAGCGGGAGCGATACGCAGTATTTT. This translates into CASSWTSGSDTQYF.

The chain uses TRBV9 and TRBJ2-1; 9 bases fit TRBD2. V lost 3 bases to trimming and J lost 2 bases; unmatched junction nucleotides: 3. The germline V gene has CDR1 SGDLS and CDR2 YYNGEE. The CDR3 extends over 15 amino acids. The CDR3, as DNA: TGTGCCAGCAGCGGCGGGGGGGGAGCCTACAATGAGCAGTTCTTC. It codes for CASSGGGGAYNEQFF. Supplemented by reference TRBV9 and TRBJ2-1, the full variable domain reads DSGVTQTPKHLITATGQRVTLRCSPRSGDLSVYWYQQSLDQGLQFLIQYYNGEERAKGNILERFSAQQFPDLHSELNLSSLELGDSALYFCASSGGGGAYNEQFFGPGTRLTVL.

This clonotype has at least ten counts. V is TRBV9 and J is TRBJ2-3; 8 nucleotides line up with TRBD2. Trimming cost V 3 bases and J 3 bases; bases outside gene matches: 9. This CDR3 has 16 amino acids. The germline V gene encodes CDR1 SGDLS and CDR2 YYNGEE. CDR3 protein: CASSDSGSEVTDTQYF. CDR3 in DNA: TGTGCCAGCAGCGACAGCGGGAGTGAGGTAACAGATACGCAGTATTTT.

This clonotype was seen a few times. The chain has TRBV5-4 and TRBJ2-2, with D tentatively TRBD1 (6 bases). Germline V gene data show CDR1 as SGHNT and CDR2 as YYREEE (reference sequence). The CDR3 totals 13 residues. V lost 2 bases to trimming and J lost 6 bases, with 8 bases between them. The CDR3: CASSFRGSGELFF. In DNA form, the CDR3 reads TGTGCCAGCAGCTTTAGGGGGTCCGGGGAGCTGTTTTTT.

This clonotype was observed a few times. This chain links TRBV29-1 with TRBJ2-7; no definite D call. V was cut by 6 bases and J by 2 bases, with 11 bases left in between. This CDR3 comprises 12 residues. In germline, CDR1 is SQVTM, CDR2 ANQGSEA. The CDR3 DNA follows: TGCAGCGTAGAGGAGTCCGCCTACGAGCAGTACTTC. It specifies CSVEESAYEQYF.

Only a few counts were recorded for this clonotype. The chain couples TRBV28 to TRBJ2-7; TRBD2 might be the D (5 bases). Trimming stripped 1 base from V and 2 bases from J, with 9 bases between. CDR3 size: 14 residues. Germline V CDR1 and CDR2: MDHEN, SYDVKM. The DNA of the CDR3 is TGTGCCAGCAGTTTATCGGGGTCCACCTACGAGCAGTACTTC. As protein: CASSLSGSTYEQYF.

This clonotype has a handful of counts. V gene TRBV9 combines with J gene TRBJ1-6; 10 bases fit TRBD1. This CDR3 has 14 amino acids. Germline V CDR1 and CDR2: SGDLS, YYNGEE. Trimming at V came to 3 bases and at J to 9 bases, leaving 3 bases not matched to a gene. The CDR3 DNA reads as TGTGCCAGCAGCGAGGACAGGGGGGCTTCACCCCTCCACTTT. This codes for CASSEDRGASPLHF.

This clonotype has just a few counts. The chain links TRBV19 to TRBJ2-7; the D gene could be TRBD1 or TRBD2 (5 bases each). Germline V CDR1 and CDR2: LNHDA, SQIVND (reference sequence). V was trimmed by 6 bases and J by 4 bases, leaving 7 bases between them. The CDR3 loop spans 11 amino acids. CDR3 coding DNA: TGTGCCAGTAGAGAGGGGTACGAGCAGTACTTC. Amino acids: CASREGYEQYF.

This chain links TRBV20-1 with TRBJ2-1; 12 positions agree with TRBD2. From germline, CDR1 is DFQATT and CDR2 SNEGSKA (reference sequence). The CDR3 is made up of 17 amino acids. With V trimmed by 2 bases and J by 1 base, 6 bases remained unmatched. The CDR3 is CSARTSGRPFSYNEQFF. The DNA of the CDR3 is TGCAGTGCTAGAACTAGCGGGAGGCCCTTTTCCTACAATGAGCAGTTCTTC.

This clonotype was observed a handful of times. The chain is built from TRBV29-1 and TRBJ2-2; possibly TRBD1 for D (5 bases). Trimming shortened V by 0 bases and J by 4 bases, and 12 bases separated the two germline ends. CDR3 size: 15 residues. Germline V gives CDR1 SQVTM, CDR2 ANQGSEA. CDR3: CSVEDMGLGTGELFF. In DNA form, the CDR3 reads TGCAGCGTTGAAGATATGGGGCTCGGCACCGGGGAGCTGTTTTTT.

This clonotype has more than one count but fewer than ten. The genes are TRBV20-1 and TRBJ1-1; D uncertain. The germline gives CDR1 DFQATT, CDR2 SNEGSKA (reference sequence). This CDR3 is 10 amino acids long. CDR3 region: CSGYLGEAFF. CDR3 sequence (DNA): TGCAGCGGGTATCTCGGTGAAGCTTTCTTT.

The sample holds many counts of this clonotype. J is TRBJ2-1 and V is TRBV7-2, with 7 bases matching TRBD2. The CDR3 has 17 residues. The V gene end was trimmed by 3 bases and the J gene end by 4 bases; junction bases not matched to a gene: 12. CDR1 is SGHTA and CDR2 is FQGNSA in the germline V gene. CDR3 sequence: CASSFHATGTTYNEQFF. The CDR3 DNA reads as TGTGCCAGCAGCTTCCACGCGACCGGGACTACGTACAATGAGCAGTTCTTC. The entire variable domain, with the rest obtained from reference TRBV7-2 and TRBJ2-1, is as follows: GAGVSQSPSNKVTEKGKDVELRCDPISGHTALYWYRQSLGQGLEFLIYFQGNSAPDKSGLPSDRFSAERTGGSVSTLTIQRTQQEDSAVYLCASSFHATGTTYNEQFFGPGTRLTVL.

In its sample, this clonotype was seen a few times. The rearrangement uses TRBV2 and TRBJ1-5, with D uncertain. Trimming pared 7 bases from V and 4 bases from J, leaving 11 bases between. Germline lookup yields CDR1 SNHLY and CDR2 FYNNEI. The CDR3 is made up of 13 amino acids. The CDR3: CASNARANQPQHF. For the CDR3, the DNA is TGTGCCAGCAATGCACGGGCAAATCAGCCCCAGCATTTT.

The CDR3 region is CASSQEEGAGELFF. CDR3 sequence (DNA): TGCGCCAGCAGCCAAGAGGAGGGGGCCGGGGAGCTGTTTTTT. The V call is TRBV4-1, the J call TRBJ2-2; the D gene could be TRBD1 or TRBD2 (6 bases each). The germline V and J ends were trimmed by 0 bases and 6 bases, with 8 bases remaining between them. CDR1 MGHRA and CDR2 YSYEKL come from the germline V gene. This CDR3 is 14 amino acids long.

This clonotype was seen a handful of times. The rearrangement links TRBV5-4 to TRBJ1-2; D is unresolved. The V end was cut by 0 bases, the J end by 5 bases, with 5 bases between. Germline CDR1 SGHNT, CDR2 YYREEE (reference sequence). The CDR3 contains 12 residues. This CDR3 reads CASSLEGYGYTF. DNA of the CDR3: TGTGCCAGCAGCTTGGAAGGTTATGGCTACACCTTC.

This clonotype has only a few counts. This rearrangement joins TRBV21-1 to TRBJ1-2; TRBD1, the D gene given by the table, was not confirmed from the DNA. TRBV21-1 is given as a pseudogene. The CDR3 totals 14 residues. The CDR3 is CASSKAAPGLGYTF. The CDR3 DNA is TGTGCCAGCAGCAAAGCGGCGCCAGGTTTGGGCTACACCTTC.

This clonotype was picked up a small number of times. The chain uses TRBV28 and TRBJ2-5; D ambiguous. This CDR3 has 12 amino acids. Germline V gives CDR1 MDHEN, CDR2 SYDVKM. V was shortened by 5 bases and J by 5 bases, with 9 bases between the two germline ends. The CDR3 region is CASSPPEETQYF. The DNA of the CDR3 is TGTGCCAGCAGTCCCCCGGAGGAGACCCAGTACTTC. Full variable domain (outside the CDR3, taken from reference TRBV28 and TRBJ2-5): DVKVTQSSRYLVKRTGEKVFLECVQDMDHENMFWYRQDPGLGLRLIYFSYDVKMKEKGDIPEGYSVSREKKERFSLILESASTNQTSMYLCASSPPEETQYFGPGTRLLVL.